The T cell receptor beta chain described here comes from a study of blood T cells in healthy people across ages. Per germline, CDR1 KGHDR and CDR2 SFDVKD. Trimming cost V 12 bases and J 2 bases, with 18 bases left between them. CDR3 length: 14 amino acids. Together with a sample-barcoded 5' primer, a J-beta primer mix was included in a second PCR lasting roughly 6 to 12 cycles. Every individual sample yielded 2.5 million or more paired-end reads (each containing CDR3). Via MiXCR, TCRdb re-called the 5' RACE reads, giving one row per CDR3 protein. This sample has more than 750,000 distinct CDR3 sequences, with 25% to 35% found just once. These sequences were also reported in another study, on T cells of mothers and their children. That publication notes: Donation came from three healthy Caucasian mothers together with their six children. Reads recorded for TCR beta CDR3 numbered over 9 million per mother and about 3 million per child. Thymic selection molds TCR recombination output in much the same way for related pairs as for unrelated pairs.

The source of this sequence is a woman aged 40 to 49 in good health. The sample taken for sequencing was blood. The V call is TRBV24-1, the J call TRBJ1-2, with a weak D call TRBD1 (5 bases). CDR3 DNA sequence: TGTGCCGCCCTCCTTGGGGCACGCAACTATGGCTACACCTTC. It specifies CAALLGARNYGYTF.